A selection of T cell receptor beta chains follows, all from one sample in a study of vaccination effects on CD4 cells after COVID-19. Assay: immunoSEQ multiplex PCR; the TCRdb copy retains only in-frame clones and omits some. The data show about 45,000 clones, just over 70% seen once. The antigens these receptors bind are not known. Sample: CD4+ T cells from PBMCs cultured without peptide, taken after COVID-19 vaccination. The receptors originated from a human donor who received a COVID-19 vaccine. The CDR3 runs from the conserved cysteine through the conserved F or W. Fields, in order: V gene, clone size, J gene, D gene, CDR3 protein, CDR3 DNA. The D gene is left open where the match is weak. Some rows mark clone size as missing; the rest say once, few, many or name a class of expanded clone.

TRBV19	few	TRBJ2-7	-	CASSIGPQSGEQYF	TGTGCCAGTAGTATTGGGCCCCAATCCGGGGAGCAGTACTTC
TRBV2	-	TRBJ1-1	-	CVSSELENTEAFF	TGTGTCAGCAGTGAATTGGAGAACACTGAAGCTTTCTTT
TRBV19	-	TRBJ1-5	TRBD1	CASRTGVYSNQPQHF	TGTGCCAGTCGAACAGGGGTTTATAGCAATCAGCCCCAGCATTTT
TRBV11-2	-	TRBJ1-2	-	CASSSSRISGTNYGYTF	TGTGCCAGCAGCTCCTCGCGAATATCAGGAACTAACTATGGCTACACCTTC
TRBV3-1/TRBV3-2	-	TRBJ2-7	-	CASSPSTSYEQYF	TGTGCCAGCAGCCCCTCCACATCCTACGAGCAGTACTTC
TRBV11-2	-	TRBJ2-5	-	CASSSQLEETQYF	TGTGCCAGCAGCTCCCAGCTAGAGGAGACCCAGTACTTC
TRBV4-1	-	TRBJ1-4	TRBD1	CASSQLGQENEKLFF	TGCGCCAGCAGCCAACTAGGACAGGAGAATGAAAAACTGTTTTTT
TRBV15	-	TRBJ2-4	-	CATSLWDQTRGWESKNIQYF	TGTGCCACCAGCCTTTGGGACCAGACTCGAGGATGGGAGTCCAAAAACATTCAGTACTTC
TRBV7-9	-	TRBJ2-2	-	CASSLSQGSAGELFF	TGTGCCAGCAGCTTGTCCCAGGGTTCGGCCGGGGAGCTGTTTTTT
TRBV5-6	-	TRBJ1-1	-	CASSLGGRVNTEAFF	TGTGCCAGCAGCTTGGGCGGCCGGGTTAACACTGAAGCTTTCTTT
TRBV18	-	TRBJ1-1	-	CASSPPWATNTEAFF	TGTGCCAGCTCACCACCGTGGGCGACGAACACTGAAGCTTTCTTT
TRBV2	few	TRBJ1-1	-	CASSDSLLNTEAFF	TGTGCCAGCAGTGACAGCTTATTGAACACTGAAGCTTTCTTT
TRBV30	-	TRBJ1-2	-	CAWSRDYGYTF	TGTGCCTGGAGTAGGGACTATGGCTACACCTTC
TRBV2	-	TRBJ2-5	-	CASRLRQAYQETQYF	TGTGCCAGCAGACTCCGACAGGCGTACCAAGAGACCCAGTACTTC
TRBV6-5	-	TRBJ2-1	TRBD2	CASGGASGTYNEQFF	TGTGCCAGCGGGGGGGCTAGCGGGACTTACAATGAGCAGTTCTTC
TRBV3-1/TRBV3-2	-	TRBJ2-3	-	CASSHWADTQYF	TGTGCCAGCAGCCACTGGGCGGATACGCAGTATTTT
TRBV3-1/TRBV3-2	-	TRBJ1-2	-	CASSQEYRGYTF	TGTGCCAGCAGCCAAGAATATAGGGGATACACCTTC
TRBV11-2	-	TRBJ2-1	-	CASSLRRGNNEQFF	TGTGCCAGCAGCTTACGGCGGGGTAACAATGAGCAGTTCTTC
TRBV19	-	TRBJ1-3	-	CASSILNSGNTIYF	TGTGCCAGTAGTATACTGAACTCTGGAAACACCATATATTTT
TRBV6-5	once	TRBJ2-3	-	CASSYSRGARTDTQYF	TGTGCCAGCAGTTACTCGAGGGGGGCCAGAACAGATACGCAGTATTTT
TRBV5-1	-	TRBJ1-1	-	CASSLGGARTEAFF	TGCGCCAGCAGCTTGGGCGGGGCGCGCACTGAAGCTTTCTTT
TRBV10-3	-	TRBJ2-7	-	CAISDRARVYEQYF	TGTGCCATCAGTGACCGGGCCAGGGTCTACGAGCAGTACTTC